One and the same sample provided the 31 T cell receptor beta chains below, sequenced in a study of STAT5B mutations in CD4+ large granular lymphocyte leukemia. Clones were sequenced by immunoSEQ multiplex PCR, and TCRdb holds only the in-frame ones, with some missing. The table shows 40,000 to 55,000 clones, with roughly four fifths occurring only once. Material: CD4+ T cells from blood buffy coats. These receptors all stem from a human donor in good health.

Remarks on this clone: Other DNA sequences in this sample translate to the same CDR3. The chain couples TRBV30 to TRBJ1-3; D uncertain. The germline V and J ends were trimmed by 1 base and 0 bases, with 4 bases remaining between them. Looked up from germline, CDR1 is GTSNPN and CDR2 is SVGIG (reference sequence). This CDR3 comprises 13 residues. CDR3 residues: CAWSDPSGNTIYF. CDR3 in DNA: TGTGCCTGGAGTGACCCCTCTGGAAACACCATATATTTT.

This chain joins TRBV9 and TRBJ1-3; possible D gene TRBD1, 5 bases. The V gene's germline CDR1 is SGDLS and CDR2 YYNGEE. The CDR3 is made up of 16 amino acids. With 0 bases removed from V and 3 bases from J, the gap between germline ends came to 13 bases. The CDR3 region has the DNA TGTGCCAGCAGCGTAGAGGCAGGGACCGGTGGAAACACCATATATTTT. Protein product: CASSVEAGTGGNTIYF.

The CDR3 spells CASSARPGGNGDTQYF. The CDR3 coding sequence is TGTGCCAGCAGCGCTCGACCCGGGGGCAATGGGGATACGCAGTATTTT. This chain uses TRBV9 with TRBJ2-3; D could derive from TRBD1 or TRBD2 (6 bases each). Trimming took 3 bases from V and 6 from J, leaving 20 bases between them. The CDR3 totals 16 residues. Germline CDR1 and CDR2: SGDLS and YYNGEE.

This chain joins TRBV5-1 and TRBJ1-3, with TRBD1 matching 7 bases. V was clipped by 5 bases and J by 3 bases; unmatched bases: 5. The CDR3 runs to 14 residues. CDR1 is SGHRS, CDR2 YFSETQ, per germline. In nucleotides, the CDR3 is TGCGCCAGCAGACCAACAGGGGATGGAAACACCATATATTTT. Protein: CASRPTGDGNTIYF.

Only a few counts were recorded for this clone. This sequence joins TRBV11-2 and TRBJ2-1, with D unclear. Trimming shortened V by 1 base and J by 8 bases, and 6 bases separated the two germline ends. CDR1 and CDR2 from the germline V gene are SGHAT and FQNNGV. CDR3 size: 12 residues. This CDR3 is CASSLGRYEQFF. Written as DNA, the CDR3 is TGTGCCAGCAGCTTAGGCCGCTATGAGCAGTTCTTC.

Written as DNA, the CDR3 is TGTGCCAGCAGGCTCCGGACGGAATCCGCCTACGAGCAGTACTTC. Residues: CASRLRTESAYEQYF. The chain couples TRBV2 to TRBJ2-7; no firm D call. The CDR3 has 15 amino acids. Trimming left V 6 bases short and J 2 bases short, with 17 bases between. Germline CDR1 reads SNHLY; CDR2 reads FYNNEI.

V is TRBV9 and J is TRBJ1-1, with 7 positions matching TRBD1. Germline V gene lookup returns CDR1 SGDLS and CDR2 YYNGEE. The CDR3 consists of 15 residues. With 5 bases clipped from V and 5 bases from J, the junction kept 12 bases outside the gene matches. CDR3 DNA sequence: TGTGCCAGCAGTGGAGGAGGGGGCGCCCAGACTGAAGCTTTCTTT. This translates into CASSGGGGAQTEAFF.

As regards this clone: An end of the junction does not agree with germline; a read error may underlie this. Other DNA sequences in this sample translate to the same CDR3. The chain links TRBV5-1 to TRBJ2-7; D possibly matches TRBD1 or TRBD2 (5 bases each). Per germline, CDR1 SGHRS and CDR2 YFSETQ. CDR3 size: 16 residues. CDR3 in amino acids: CASSPITGSTAIEQYF. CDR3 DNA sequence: TGTGCCAGCAGCCCTATTACGGGATCGACAGCAATCGAGCAGTACTTC. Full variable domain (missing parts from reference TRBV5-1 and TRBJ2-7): KAGVTQTPRYLIKTRGQQVTLSCSPISGHRSVSWYQQTPGQGLQFLFEYFSETQRNKGNFPGRFSGRQFSNSRSEMNVSTLELGDSALYLCASSPITGSTAIEQYFGPGTRLTVT.

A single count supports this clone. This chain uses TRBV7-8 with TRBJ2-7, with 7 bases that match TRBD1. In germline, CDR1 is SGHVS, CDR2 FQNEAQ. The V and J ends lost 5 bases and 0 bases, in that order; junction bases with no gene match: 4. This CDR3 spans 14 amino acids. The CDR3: CASSPRDSSYEQYF. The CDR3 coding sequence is TGTGCCAGCAGCCCCCGGGACAGCTCCTACGAGCAGTACTTC. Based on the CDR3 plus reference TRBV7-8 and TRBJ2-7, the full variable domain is GAGVSQSPRYKVAKRGQDVALRCDPISGHVSLFWYQQALGQGPEFLTYFQNEAQLDKSGLPSDRFFAERPEGSVSTLKIQRTQQEDSAVYLCASSPRDSSYEQYFGPGTRLTVT.

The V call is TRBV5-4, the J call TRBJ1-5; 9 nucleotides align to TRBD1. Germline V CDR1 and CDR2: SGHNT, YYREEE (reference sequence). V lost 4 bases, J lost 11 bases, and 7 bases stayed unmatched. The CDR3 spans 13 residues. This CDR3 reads CASSLSGTGTQHF. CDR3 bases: TGTGCCAGCAGCCTTTCCGGGACAGGGACCCAGCATTTT.

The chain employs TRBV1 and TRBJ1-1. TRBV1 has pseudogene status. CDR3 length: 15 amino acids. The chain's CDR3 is CTSSRAGEMNTEAFF. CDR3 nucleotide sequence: TGCACCAGCAGCCGGGCAGGAGAGATGAACACTGAAGCTTTCTTT.

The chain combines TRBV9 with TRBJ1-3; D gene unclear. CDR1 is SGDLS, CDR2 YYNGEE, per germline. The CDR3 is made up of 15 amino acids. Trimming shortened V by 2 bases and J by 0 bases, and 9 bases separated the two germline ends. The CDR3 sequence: CASSVGRASGNTIYF. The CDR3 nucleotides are TGTGCCAGCAGCGTCGGACGGGCCTCTGGAAACACCATATATTTT.

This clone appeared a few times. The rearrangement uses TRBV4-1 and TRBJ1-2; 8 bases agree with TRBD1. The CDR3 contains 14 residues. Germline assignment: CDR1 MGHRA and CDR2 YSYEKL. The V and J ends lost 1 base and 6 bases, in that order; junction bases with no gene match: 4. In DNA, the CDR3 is TGCGCCAGCAGCCAAGCGACAGGGGTACATGGCTACACCTTC. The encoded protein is CASSQATGVHGYTF.

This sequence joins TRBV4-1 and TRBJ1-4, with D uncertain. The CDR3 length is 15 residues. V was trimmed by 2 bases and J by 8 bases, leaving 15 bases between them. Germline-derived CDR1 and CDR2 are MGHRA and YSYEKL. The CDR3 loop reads CASSQRSPIGEKLFF. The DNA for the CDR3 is TGCGCCAGCAGCCAACGGTCTCCGATCGGGGAAAAACTGTTTTTT.

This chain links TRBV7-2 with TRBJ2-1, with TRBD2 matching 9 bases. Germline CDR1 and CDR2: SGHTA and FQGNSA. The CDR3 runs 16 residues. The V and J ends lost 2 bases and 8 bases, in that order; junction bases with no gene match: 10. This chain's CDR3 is CASSLLLAGGPHEQFF. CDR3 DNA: TGTGCCAGCAGCTTATTACTTGCGGGAGGGCCCCATGAGCAGTTCTTC.

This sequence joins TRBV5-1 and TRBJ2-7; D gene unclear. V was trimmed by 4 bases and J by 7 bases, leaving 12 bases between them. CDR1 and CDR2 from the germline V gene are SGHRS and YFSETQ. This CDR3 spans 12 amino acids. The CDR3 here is CASSLQSDEQYF. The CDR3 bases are TGCGCCAGCAGCCTACAATCGGATGAGCAGTACTTC.

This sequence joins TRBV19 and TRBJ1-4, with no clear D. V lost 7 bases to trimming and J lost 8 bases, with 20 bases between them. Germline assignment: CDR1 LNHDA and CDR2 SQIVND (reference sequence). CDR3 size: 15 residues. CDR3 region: CASIASPDGYEKLFF. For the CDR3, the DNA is TGTGCCAGTATTGCTTCGCCCGACGGATACGAAAAACTGTTTTTT.

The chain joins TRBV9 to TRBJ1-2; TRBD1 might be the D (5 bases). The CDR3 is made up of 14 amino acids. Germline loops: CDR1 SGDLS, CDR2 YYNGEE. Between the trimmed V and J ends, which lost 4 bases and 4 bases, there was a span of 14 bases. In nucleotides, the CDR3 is TGTGCCAGCAGCCCCAGCAAGGGGACCTATGGCTACACCTTC. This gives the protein CASSPSKGTYGYTF.

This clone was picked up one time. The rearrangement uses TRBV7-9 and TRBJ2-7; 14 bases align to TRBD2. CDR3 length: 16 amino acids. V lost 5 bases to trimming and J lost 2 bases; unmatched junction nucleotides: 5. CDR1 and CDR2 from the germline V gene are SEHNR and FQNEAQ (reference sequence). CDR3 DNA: TGTGCCAGCAGCAGACTAGCGGGAGGGGGGGCCTACGAGCAGTACTTC. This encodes CASSRLAGGGAYEQYF.

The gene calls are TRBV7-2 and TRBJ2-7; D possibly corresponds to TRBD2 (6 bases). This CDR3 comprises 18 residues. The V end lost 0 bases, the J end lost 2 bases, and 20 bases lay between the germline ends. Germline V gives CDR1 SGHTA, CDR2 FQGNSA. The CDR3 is CASSLARRGTWETYEQYF. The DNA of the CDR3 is TGTGCCAGCAGCTTAGCCCGCCGCGGGACCTGGGAAACCTACGAGCAGTACTTC.

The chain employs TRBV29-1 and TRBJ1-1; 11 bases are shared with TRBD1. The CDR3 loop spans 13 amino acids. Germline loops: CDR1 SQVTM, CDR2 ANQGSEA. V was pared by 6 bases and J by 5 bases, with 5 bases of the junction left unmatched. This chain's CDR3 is CSVGQGAGTEAFF. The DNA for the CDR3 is TGCAGCGTCGGACAGGGGGCTGGGACTGAAGCTTTCTTT.

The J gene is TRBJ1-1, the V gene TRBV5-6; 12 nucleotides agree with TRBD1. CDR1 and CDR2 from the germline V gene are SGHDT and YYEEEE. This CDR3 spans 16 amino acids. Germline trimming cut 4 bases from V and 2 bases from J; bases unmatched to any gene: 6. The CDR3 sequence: CASSPGTGGFNTEAFF. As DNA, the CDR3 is TGTGCCAGCAGCCCCGGGACAGGGGGCTTTAACACTGAAGCTTTCTTT. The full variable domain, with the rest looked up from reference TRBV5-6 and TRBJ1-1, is DAGVTQSPTHLIKTRGQQVTLRCSPKSGHDTVSWYQQALGQGPQFIFQYYEEEERQRGNFPDRFSGHQFPNYSSELNVNALLLGDSALYLCASSPGTGGFNTEAFFGQGTRLTVV.

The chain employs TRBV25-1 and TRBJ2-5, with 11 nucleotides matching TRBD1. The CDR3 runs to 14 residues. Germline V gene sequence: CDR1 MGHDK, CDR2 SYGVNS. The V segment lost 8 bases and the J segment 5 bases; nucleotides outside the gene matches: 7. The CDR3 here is CASGRTGGLETQYF. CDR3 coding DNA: TGTGCCAGCGGGCGGACAGGGGGCCTTGAGACCCAGTACTTC.

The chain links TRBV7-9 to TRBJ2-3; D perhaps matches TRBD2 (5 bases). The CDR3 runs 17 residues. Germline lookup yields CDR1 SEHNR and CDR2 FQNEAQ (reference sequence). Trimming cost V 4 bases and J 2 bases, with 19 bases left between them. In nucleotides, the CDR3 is TGTGCCAGCAGCTCCGGACGGGGAGCGACCTACACAGATACGCAGTATTTT. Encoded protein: CASSSGRGATYTDTQYF.

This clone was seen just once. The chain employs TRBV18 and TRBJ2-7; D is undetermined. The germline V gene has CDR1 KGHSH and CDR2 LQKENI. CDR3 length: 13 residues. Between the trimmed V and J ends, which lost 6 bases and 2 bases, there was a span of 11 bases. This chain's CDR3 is CASSPPVTYEQYF. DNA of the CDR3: TGTGCCAGCTCCCCCCCAGTTACCTACGAGCAGTACTTC.

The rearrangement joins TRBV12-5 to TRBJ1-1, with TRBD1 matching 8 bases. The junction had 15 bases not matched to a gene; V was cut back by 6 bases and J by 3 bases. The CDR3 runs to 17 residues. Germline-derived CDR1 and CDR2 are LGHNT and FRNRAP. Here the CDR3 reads CASGPGQGVVSDTEAFF. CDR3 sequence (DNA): TGTGCTAGTGGCCCCGGACAGGGTGTGGTTTCGGACACTGAAGCTTTCTTT.

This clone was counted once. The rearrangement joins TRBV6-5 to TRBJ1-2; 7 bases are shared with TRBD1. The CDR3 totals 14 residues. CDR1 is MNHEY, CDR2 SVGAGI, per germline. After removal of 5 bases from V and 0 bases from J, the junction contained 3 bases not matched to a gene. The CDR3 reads CASSDREANYGYTF. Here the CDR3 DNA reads TGTGCCAGCAGTGACAGGGAAGCTAACTATGGCTACACCTTC.

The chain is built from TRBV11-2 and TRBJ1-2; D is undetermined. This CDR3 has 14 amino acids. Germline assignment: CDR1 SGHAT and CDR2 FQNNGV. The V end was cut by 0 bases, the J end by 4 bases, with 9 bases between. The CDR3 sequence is CASSLDLTIYGYTF. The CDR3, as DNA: TGTGCCAGCAGCTTAGATCTTACGATCTATGGCTACACCTTC.

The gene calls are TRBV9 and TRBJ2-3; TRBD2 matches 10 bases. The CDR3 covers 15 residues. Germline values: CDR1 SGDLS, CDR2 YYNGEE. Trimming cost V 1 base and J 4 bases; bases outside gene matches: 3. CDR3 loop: CASSVLAGASDTQYF. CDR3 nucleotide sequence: TGTGCCAGCAGCGTACTAGCGGGGGCTTCAGATACGCAGTATTTT.

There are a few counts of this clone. The CDR3 protein is CASSELRPLTGEQYF. The CDR3 coding sequence is TGTGCCAGCAGTGAGTTAAGGCCACTTACGGGAGAGCAGTACTTC. The rearrangement uses TRBV2 and TRBJ2-7; tentative D call: TRBD2 (5 bases). Trimming shortened V by 3 bases and J by 7 bases, and 19 bases separated the two germline ends. CDR1 is SNHLY, CDR2 FYNNEI, per germline. The CDR3 consists of 15 residues.

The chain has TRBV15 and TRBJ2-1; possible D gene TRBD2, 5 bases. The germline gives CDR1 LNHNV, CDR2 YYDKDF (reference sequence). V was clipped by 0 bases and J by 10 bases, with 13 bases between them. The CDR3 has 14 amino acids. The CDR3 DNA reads TGTGCCACCAGCAGAGATTTCTCGGGGTGGGAGCAGTTCTTC. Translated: CATSRDFSGWEQFF.